These T cell receptor beta chains were read from a single sample in a study of cytomegalovirus exposure and HLA in healthy donors. The protocol was immunoSEQ multiplex PCR, while the TCRdb copy is restricted to in-frame clones and leaves out a portion. This sample has some 150,000 clones, with roughly 85% found just once. Sequenced sample: PBMCs. The receptors stem from a young woman in good health and CMV-seronegative. CDR3s leave out the opening cysteine and the closing phenylalanine or tryptophan. Each record gives: V gene, CDR3 length, J gene, CDR3 protein.

V: TRBV6-5; length: 14; J: TRBJ1-6; CDR3: ASSYSGPGTNSPLH
V: TRBV28; length: 10; J: TRBJ1-1; CDR3: ASALTGLEAF
V: TRBV27; length: 14; J: TRBJ1-6; CDR3: ASSLVRGAGNPPLH
V: TRBV28; length: 13; J: TRBJ2-4; CDR3: ASSLKGTSQNIQY
V: TRBV10-1; length: 13; J: TRBJ2-1; CDR3: ASSESKAGGQEQF
V: TRBV6-1; length: 12; J: TRBJ2-5; CDR3: ASRGGSGPTPQY
V: TRBV7-9; length: 14; J: TRBJ1-2; CDR3: SSSRVWDRDSYGYT
V: TRBV6-1; length: 12; J: TRBJ2-2; CDR3: ASSEGPYTGELF
V: TRBV20-1; length: 8; J: TRBJ1-2; CDR3: SVPFSGYT
V: TRBV28; length: 15; J: TRBJ2-4; CDR3: ASSPRILAGAKNIQY
V: TRBV30; length: 12; J: TRBJ2-1; CDR3: AWSGGGGVNEQF
V: TRBV6-5; length: 11; J: TRBJ1-1; CDR3: ASSSQGWTEAF
V: TRBV2; length: 11; J: TRBJ2-5; CDR3: ASGGQDQETQY
V: TRBV5-5; length: 12; J: TRBJ1-2; CDR3: ASSYGQGLGGYT
V: TRBV29-1; length: 10; J: TRBJ2-7; CDR3: SVVSGQNEQY
V: TRBV7-9; length: 10; J: TRBJ2-3; CDR3: AQRGGSDTQY
V: TRBV4-3; length: 12; J: TRBJ1-2; CDR3: ASSQLPPYYGYT
V: TRBV4-1; length: 13; J: TRBJ1-3; CDR3: ASSQGGSSGNTIY
V: TRBV6-6; length: 14; J: TRBJ1-6; CDR3: ASSYEMSSYNSPLH
V: TRBV7-8; length: 9; J: TRBJ2-3; CDR3: ASSQADTQY
V: TRBV2; length: 13; J: .; CDR3: ASSVLAGGIHEQY
V: TRBV4-1; length: 11; J: TRBJ1-2; CDR3: ASGGGRGSGYT
V: TRBV21-1; length: 13; J: TRBJ1-5; CDR3: ASSIGRGCNQPQH
V: TRBV7-8; length: 15; J: .; CDR3: ASSLGGWTGSSYEQY
V: TRBV25-1; length: 12; J: TRBJ1-2; CDR3: ASSGGQTIYGYT